This TCR beta chain comes out of a study of T cell repertoires in cytomegalovirus infection. In the study overall: Indications of both CMV infection and matching HLA type were provided by public TCR beta signatures.

In this sample, this clonotype turned up many times. The V end lost 5 bases, the J end lost 5 bases, and 11 bases lay between the germline ends. CDR1 SGHTA and CDR2 FQGTGA come from the germline V gene. The CDR3 covers 13 residues. TCRdb fed the reads into MiXCR, producing one record per CDR3 protein. The table has 450,000 to 550,000 distinct CDR3 sequences, approximately 15% seen once. This chain connects TRBV7-3 to TRBJ2-3, with D hard to call. Sequenced sample: CD8+ T cells from PBMCs. The TCR was taken from a human donor in good health (CMV status not recorded). Some clones in this sample may be carry-over from other donors' samples. The CDR3 DNA follows: TGTGCCAGCAGCCCCTTCAAGCGAGATACGCAGTATTTT. Encoded protein: CASSPFKRDTQYF.